This T cell receptor (beta chain) originates from a study of cytomegalovirus exposure and HLA in healthy donors. Study conclusions and caveats: TCR beta V- and J-gene trimming, according to a later analysis, was linked to a missense DCLRE1C variant. Across donors, most TCRs were seen rarely, yet some public ones were widespread.

This PCR relied on a set of 60 Vbeta primers and 13 Jbeta primers. Using immunoSEQ multiplex PCR, the repertoire was profiled, and TCRdb retains in-frame clones only, with some absent. Among tens of thousands of clones, around nine tenths were seen once, and the ten largest hold 2% to 3%. Donors sampled were nominally healthy, though unrecorded immune exposures were likely. As concerns this clone: What it binds is not known.

The V gene end was trimmed by 6 bases and the J gene end by 1 base; junction bases not matched to a gene: 11. Germline CDR1 and CDR2: SNHLY and FYNNEI. The CDR3 contains 16 residues. The source material was PBMCs. The V gene is TRBV2, the J gene TRBJ2-7; 8 nucleotides match TRBD2. The sequence came from a woman in her late teens or twenties in good health and CMV-seronegative. The CDR3 DNA reads TGTGCCAGCAGCGTAATAGCGGGGATACGGTCCTACGAGCAGTACTTC. Translation: CASSVIAGIRSYEQYF.